Below are 9 T cell receptor beta chains sequenced from a single sample in a study of blood T cell repertoires in COVID-19. Some clones are missing from TCRdb's copy, which holds only in-frame ones; the method was immunoSEQ multiplex PCR. The sample yields about 320,000 clones, around 84% seen once. Sequencing was performed on PBMCs or T cells enriched from blood (not recorded which). These receptor sequences come from a woman aged 25 to 39 who had been exposed to COVID-19.

This clone was seen a handful of times. V gene TRBV5-1 combines with J gene TRBJ2-7, with D perhaps TRBD1 (6 bases). The CDR3 has 14 residues. The V and J ends lost 2 bases and 3 bases respectively, with 12 bases between them. From germline, CDR1 is SGHRS and CDR2 YFSETQ. The DNA of the CDR3 is TGCGCCAGCAGCTTTCGACAGGCGAACTACGAGCAGTACTTC. It yields the protein CASSFRQANYEQYF.

V and J are TRBV28 and TRBJ1-2; D gene ambiguous. Trimming shortened V by 1 base and J by 0 bases, and 3 bases separated the two germline ends. Germline V gene sequence: CDR1 MDHEN, CDR2 SYDVKM. CDR3 length: 13 residues. CDR3 sequence reads: CASSLSANYGYTF. The CDR3 DNA is TGTGCCAGCAGTTTATCGGCTAACTATGGCTACACCTTC.

For the CDR3, the DNA is TGTGCCATCAGTGGCCGGAAAACAGATGAAGCTTTCTTT. Translated, it gives CAISGRKTDEAFF. The rearrangement links TRBV10-3 to TRBJ1-1; D unresolved. V was pared by 4 bases and J by 7 bases, with 13 bases between. The CDR3 has 13 amino acids. The germline gives CDR1 ENHRY, CDR2 SYGVKD.

This clone has more than one count but fewer than ten. This chain links TRBV5-1 with TRBJ1-1; TRBD1 matches 7 bases. The trim removed 3 bases at V and 2 bases at J, leaving 1 base unmatched. This CDR3 is 13 amino acids long. Germline V gene lookup returns CDR1 SGHRS and CDR2 YFSETQ. CDR3 in amino acids: CASSWDSNTEAFF. The CDR3 bases are TGCGCCAGCAGCTGGGACAGCAACACTGAAGCTTTCTTT.

The J gene is TRBJ1-1, the V gene TRBV7-9, with TRBD1 matching over 8 bases. Trimming removed 7 bases from V and 5 bases from J; junction bases left unmatched: 12. In germline, CDR1 is SEHNR, CDR2 FQNEAQ (reference sequence). The CDR3 length is 15 residues. The CDR3 DNA reads TGTGCCAGCACCCTCATAGGACAGGGCGGGACTGAAGCTTTCTTT. Protein product: CASTLIGQGGTEAFF.

CDR3 residues: CASRAAQGYGGELFF. The CDR3 coding sequence is TGTGCCAGCAGGGCAGCGCAGGGCTACGGCGGGGAGCTGTTTTTT. This sequence joins TRBV7-2 and TRBJ2-2; D possibly corresponds to TRBD1 (5 bases). This CDR3 has 15 amino acids. Trimming cost V 6 bases and J 7 bases, with 18 bases left between them. CDR1 is SGHTA and CDR2 is FQGNSA in the germline V gene.

V gene TRBV14 combines with J gene TRBJ1-2, with 7 positions matching TRBD1. Germline V gives CDR1 SGHDN, CDR2 FVKESK. The junction had 6 bases not matched to a gene; V was cut back by 4 bases and J by 7 bases. The CDR3 loop spans 13 amino acids. The CDR3 DNA sequence: TGTGCCAGCAGCCTCAACCGGGACAGTGGCTACACCTTC. It translates to CASSLNRDSGYTF.

The chain combines TRBV9 with TRBJ2-5, with 9 bases fitting TRBD2. The CDR3 is 19 residues long. Trimming removed 0 bases from V and 5 bases from J; junction bases left unmatched: 17. The germline V gene has CDR1 SGDLS and CDR2 YYNGEE. The CDR3: CASSVAPSLSGRTFETQYF. The CDR3 DNA follows: TGTGCCAGCAGCGTAGCCCCCTCCCTTAGCGGGAGAACGTTTGAGACCCAGTACTTC.

This clone was counted once. This chain uses TRBV5-1 with TRBJ2-7; 11 nucleotides align to TRBD2. From germline, CDR1 is SGHRS and CDR2 YFSETQ. After removal of 7 bases from V and 5 bases from J, the junction contained 8 bases not matched to a gene. The CDR3 is made up of 14 amino acids. The DNA of the CDR3 is TGCGCCAGCGGAGTAGCGGGAGGGAAGGACGAGCAGTACTTC. This sequence encodes CASGVAGGKDEQYF.